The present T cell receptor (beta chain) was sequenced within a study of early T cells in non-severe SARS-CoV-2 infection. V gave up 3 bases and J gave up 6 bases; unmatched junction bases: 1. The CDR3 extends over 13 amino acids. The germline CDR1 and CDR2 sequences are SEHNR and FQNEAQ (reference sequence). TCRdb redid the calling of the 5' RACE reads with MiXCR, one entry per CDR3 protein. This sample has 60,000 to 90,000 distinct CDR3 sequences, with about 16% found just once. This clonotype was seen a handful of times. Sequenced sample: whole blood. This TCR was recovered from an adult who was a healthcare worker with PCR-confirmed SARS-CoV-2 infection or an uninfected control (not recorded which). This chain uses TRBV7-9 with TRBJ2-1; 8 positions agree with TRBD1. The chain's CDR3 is CASSFGQGNEQFF. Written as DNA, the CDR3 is TGTGCCAGCAGCTTTGGACAGGGCAATGAGCAGTTCTTC.